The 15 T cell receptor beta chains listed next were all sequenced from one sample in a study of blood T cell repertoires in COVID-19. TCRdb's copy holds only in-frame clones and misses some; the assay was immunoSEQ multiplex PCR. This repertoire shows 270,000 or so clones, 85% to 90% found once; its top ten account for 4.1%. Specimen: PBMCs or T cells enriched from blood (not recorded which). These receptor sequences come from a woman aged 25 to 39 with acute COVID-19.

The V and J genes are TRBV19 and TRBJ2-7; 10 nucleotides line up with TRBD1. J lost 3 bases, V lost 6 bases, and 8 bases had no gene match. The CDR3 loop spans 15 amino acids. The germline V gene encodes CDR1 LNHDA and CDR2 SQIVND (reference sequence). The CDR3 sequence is CASRSMGTGDYEQYF. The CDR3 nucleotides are TGTGCCAGTAGAAGTATGGGGACAGGGGACTACGAGCAGTACTTC.

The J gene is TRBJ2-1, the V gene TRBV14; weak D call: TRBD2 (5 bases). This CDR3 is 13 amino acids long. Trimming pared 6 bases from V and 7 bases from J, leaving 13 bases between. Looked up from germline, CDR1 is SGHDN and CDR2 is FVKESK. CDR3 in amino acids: CASRDWKENEQFF. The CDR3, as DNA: TGTGCCAGCAGGGACTGGAAAGAGAATGAGCAGTTCTTC.

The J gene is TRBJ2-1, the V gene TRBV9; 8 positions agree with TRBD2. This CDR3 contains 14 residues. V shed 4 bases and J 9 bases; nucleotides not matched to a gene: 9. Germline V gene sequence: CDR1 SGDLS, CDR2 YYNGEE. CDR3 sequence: CASSLGTRDGEQFF. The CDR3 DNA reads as TGTGCCAGCAGCCTCGGGACTAGAGATGGTGAGCAGTTCTTC. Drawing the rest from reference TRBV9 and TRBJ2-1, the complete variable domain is DSGVTQTPKHLITATGQRVTLRCSPRSGDLSVYWYQQSLDQGLQFLIQYYNGEERAKGNILERFSAQQFPDLHSELNLSSLELGDSALYFCASSLGTRDGEQFFGPGTRLTVL.

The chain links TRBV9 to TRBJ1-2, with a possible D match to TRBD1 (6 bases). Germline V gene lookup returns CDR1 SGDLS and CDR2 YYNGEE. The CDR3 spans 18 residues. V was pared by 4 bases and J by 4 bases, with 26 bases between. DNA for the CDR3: TGTGCCAGCAGCCCCCAAGCTGAAAGGGTGGGCAGGGGCTATGGCTACACCTTC. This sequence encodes CASSPQAERVGRGYGYTF.

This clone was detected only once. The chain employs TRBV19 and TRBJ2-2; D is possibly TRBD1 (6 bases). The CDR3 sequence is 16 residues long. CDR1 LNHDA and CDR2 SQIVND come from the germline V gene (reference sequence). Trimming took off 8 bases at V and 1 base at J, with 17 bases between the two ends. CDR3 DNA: TGTGCCAGTCGCCTGCAGGGGACACTGAACACCGGGGAGCTGTTTTTT. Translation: CASRLQGTLNTGELFF. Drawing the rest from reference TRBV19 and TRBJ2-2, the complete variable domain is DGGITQSPKYLFRKEGQNVTLSCEQNLNHDAMYWYRQDPGQGLRLIYYSQIVNDFQKGDIAEGYSVSREKKESFPLTVTSAQKNPTAFYLCASRLQGTLNTGELFFGEGSRLTVL.

The CDR3 loop is CASSFRLAGVRVSTGELFF. The CDR3, as DNA: TGCGCCAGCAGCTTTAGACTAGCGGGAGTTCGCGTGAGCACCGGGGAGCTGTTTTTT. The V call is TRBV4-1, the J call TRBJ2-2, with 12 bases matching TRBD2. This CDR3 has 19 amino acids. V was pared by 5 bases and J by 4 bases, with 14 bases of the junction left unmatched. Germline CDR1 is MGHRA and CDR2 is YSYEKL.

The CDR3 loop is CASSGELNTEAFF. The CDR3, as DNA: TGTGCCAGCAGTGGGGAGCTGAACACTGAAGCTTTCTTT. This chain connects TRBV2 to TRBJ1-1, with D uncertain. Germline CDR1 reads SNHLY; CDR2 reads FYNNEI. This CDR3 has 13 residues. V lost 4 bases and J 0 bases, leaving 6 bases between the germline ends.

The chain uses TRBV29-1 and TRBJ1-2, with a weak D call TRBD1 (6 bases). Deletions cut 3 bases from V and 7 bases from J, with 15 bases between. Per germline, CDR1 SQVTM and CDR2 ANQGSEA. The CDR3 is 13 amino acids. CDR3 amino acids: CSVEGRGGFGYTF. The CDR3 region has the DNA TGCAGCGTTGAGGGCAGGGGCGGTTTTGGCTACACCTTC. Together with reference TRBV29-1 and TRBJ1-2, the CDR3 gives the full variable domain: SAVISQKPSRDICQRGTSLTIQCQVDSQVTMMFWYRQQPGQSLTLIATANQGSEATYESGFVIDKFPISRPNLTFSTLTVSNMSPEDSSIYLCSVEGRGGFGYTFGSGTRLTVV.

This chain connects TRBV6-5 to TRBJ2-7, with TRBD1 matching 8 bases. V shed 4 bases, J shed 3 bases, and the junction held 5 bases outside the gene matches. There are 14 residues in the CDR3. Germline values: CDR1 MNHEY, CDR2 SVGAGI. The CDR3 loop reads CASSWDRLLYEQYF. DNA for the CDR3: TGTGCCAGCAGTTGGGACAGGTTGCTCTACGAGCAGTACTTC.

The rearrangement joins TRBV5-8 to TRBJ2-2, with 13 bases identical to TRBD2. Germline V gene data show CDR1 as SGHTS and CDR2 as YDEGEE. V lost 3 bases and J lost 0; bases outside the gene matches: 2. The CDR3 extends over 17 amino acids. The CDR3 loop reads CASSSGLAGANTGELFF. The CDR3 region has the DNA TGTGCCAGCAGCTCCGGACTAGCGGGAGCGAACACCGGGGAGCTGTTTTTT.

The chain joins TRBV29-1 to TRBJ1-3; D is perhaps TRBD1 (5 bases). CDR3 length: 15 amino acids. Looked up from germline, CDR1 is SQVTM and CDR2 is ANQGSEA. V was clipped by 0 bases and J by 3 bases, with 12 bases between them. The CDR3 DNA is TGCAGCGTTGAAGAGGGGCAGGATGATGGAAACACCATATATTTT. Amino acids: CSVEEGQDDGNTIYF.

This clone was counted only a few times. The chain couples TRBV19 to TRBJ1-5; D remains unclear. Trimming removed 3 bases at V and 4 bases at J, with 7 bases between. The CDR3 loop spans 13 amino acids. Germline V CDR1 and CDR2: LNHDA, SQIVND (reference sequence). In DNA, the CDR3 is TGTGCCAGTAGTATGACACCGAATCAGCCCCAGCATTTT. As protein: CASSMTPNQPQHF.

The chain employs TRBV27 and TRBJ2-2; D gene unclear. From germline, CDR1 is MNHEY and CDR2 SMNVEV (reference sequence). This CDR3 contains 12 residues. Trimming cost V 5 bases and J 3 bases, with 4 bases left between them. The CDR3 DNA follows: TGTGCCAGCAGTCCCTACACCGGGGAGCTGTTTTTT. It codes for CASSPYTGELFF.

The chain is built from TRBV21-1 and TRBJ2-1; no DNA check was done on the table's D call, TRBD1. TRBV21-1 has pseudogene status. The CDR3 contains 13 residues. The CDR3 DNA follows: TGTGCCAGCAGCATACAACAGGGTTGTGAGCAGTTCTTC. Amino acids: CASSIQQGCEQFF.

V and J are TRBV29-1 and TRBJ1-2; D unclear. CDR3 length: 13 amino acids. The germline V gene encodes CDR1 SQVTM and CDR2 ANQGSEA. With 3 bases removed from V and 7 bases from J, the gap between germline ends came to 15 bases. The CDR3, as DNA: TGCAGCGTTGACCGGGAGGATGTCTCTGGCTACACCTTC. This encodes CSVDREDVSGYTF.